This entry is about one T cell receptor beta chain. What it recognizes is unknown. An end of the junction does not agree with germline; a read error may underlie this. The entry originates in a study of tumor-infiltrating lymphocytes in primary liver carcinoma. Study-level information: Yields of productive TCRbeta reads ranged from roughly 3.65 to 7.5 million per sample and were similar across tissue types. The study's findings and limits: Researchers did not compare CD4+ and CD8+ repertoires, as samples were bulk unsorted.

Unsorted whole blood yielded the blood RNA, and germline DNA was also extracted. TCR beta cDNA was reverse-transcribed from roughly 520 ng of total RNA. The reaction used a constant-region primer and ProtoScript II reverse transcriptase. Investigators got TCR beta libraries out of three nested multiplex PCR rounds, done with slightly modified ARM-PCR. TCRdb redid the calling of the multiplex PCR reads with MiXCR, one entry per CDR3 protein. Of nearly 200,000 distinct CDR3 sequences listed, 65% were seen once; the top ten hold about 7.1%. The sequencing input was peripheral blood. The sequence was obtained from a woman aged 55-75 years with primary liver carcinoma and hepatitis B virus infection.

Here the CDR3 DNA reads TGTACCAGCAGCCGGACTAGCGGGGACTACGAACAGTACTTC. This encodes CTSSRTSGDYEQYF. The J gene is TRBJ2-7, the V gene TRBV5-4, with 12 positions matching TRBD2. The CDR3 is made up of 14 amino acids. Germline lookup yields CDR1 SGHNT and CDR2 YYREEE (reference sequence).